This T cell receptor (beta chain) was sequenced for a study of cytomegalovirus exposure and HLA in healthy donors. Whole-study findings and limits: TCR beta V- and J-gene trimming, according to a later analysis, was linked to a missense DCLRE1C variant.

Regarding this clone: Antigen unknown.

Deletions cut 5 bases from V and 3 bases from J, with 10 bases between. The CDR3 length is 13 residues. Germline V CDR1 and CDR2: SGHNT, YENEEA. Use of 60 Vbeta and 13 Jbeta primers characterized the PCR. Per the authors' pipeline: In a later analysis, of around 83 million unique beta chains, roughly 9.9 million appeared in at least two donors. This table comes from immunoSEQ multiplex PCR, and its TCRdb copy is limited to in-frame clones, with some not included. For V, J and clone size, that table is used; D and trimming come from the DNA. The table includes tens of thousands of clones, roughly 80% detected once.

The source of this sequence is a woman between 25 and 40 years old in good health and CMV-seronegative. Sequencing was done on a sample of PBMCs. V and J are TRBV11-3 and TRBJ1-1, with unresolved D. Written as DNA, the CDR3 is TGTGCCAGCAGCCCCGAGGCTGACACTGAAGCTTTCTTT. It encodes CASSPEADTEAFF.